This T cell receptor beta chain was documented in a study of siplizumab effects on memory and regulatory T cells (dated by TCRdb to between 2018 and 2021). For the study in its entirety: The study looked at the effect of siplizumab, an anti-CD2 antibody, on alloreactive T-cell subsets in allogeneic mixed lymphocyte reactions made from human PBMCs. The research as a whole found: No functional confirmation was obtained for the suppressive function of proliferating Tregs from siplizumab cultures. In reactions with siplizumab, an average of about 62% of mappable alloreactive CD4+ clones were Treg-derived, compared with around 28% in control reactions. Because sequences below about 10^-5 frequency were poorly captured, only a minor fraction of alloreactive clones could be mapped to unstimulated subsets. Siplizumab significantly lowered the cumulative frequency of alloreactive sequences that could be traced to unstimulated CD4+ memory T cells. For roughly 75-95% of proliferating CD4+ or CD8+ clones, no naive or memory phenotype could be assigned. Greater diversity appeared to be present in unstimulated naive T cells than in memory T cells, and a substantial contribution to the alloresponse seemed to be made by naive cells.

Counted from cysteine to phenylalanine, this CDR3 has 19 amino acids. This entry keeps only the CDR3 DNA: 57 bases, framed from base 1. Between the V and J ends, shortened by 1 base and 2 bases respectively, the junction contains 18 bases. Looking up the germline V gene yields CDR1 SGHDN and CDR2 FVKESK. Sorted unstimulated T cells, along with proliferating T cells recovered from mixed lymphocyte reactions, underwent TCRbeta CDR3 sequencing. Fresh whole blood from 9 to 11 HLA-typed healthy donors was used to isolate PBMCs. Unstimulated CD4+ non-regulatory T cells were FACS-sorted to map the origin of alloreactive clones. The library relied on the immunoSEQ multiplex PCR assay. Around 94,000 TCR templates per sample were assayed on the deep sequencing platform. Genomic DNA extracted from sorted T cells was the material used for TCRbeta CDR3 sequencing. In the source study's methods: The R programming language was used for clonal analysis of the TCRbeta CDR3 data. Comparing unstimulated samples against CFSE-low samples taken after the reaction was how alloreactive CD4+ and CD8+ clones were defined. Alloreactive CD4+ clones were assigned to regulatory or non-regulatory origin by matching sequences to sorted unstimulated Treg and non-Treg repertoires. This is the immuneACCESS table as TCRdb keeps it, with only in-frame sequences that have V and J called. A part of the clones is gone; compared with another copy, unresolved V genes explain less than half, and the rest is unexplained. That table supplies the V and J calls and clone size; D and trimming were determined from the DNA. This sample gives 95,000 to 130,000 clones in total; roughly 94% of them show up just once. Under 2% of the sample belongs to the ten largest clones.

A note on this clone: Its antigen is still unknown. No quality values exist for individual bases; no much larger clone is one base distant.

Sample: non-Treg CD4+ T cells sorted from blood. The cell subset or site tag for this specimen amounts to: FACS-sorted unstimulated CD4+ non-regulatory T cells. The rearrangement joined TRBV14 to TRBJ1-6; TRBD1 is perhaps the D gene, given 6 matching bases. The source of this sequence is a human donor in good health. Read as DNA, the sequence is TGTGCCAGCAGCCAAGGTTCCAGGGGCGCAGGACCCTATAATTCACCCCTCCACTTT. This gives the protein CASSQGSRGAGPYNSPLHF.